The rows below give T cell receptor beta chains drawn from one sample of a study of cytomegalovirus exposure and HLA in healthy donors. The repertoire was sequenced with immunoSEQ multiplex PCR; TCRdb's copy has only in-frame clones and lacks some. The table lists around 140,000 clones, roughly 82% of them singletons. The sample comprised PBMCs. The receptors originated from a male donor in good health and CMV-seropositive. Both conserved end residues are part of each CDR3. D genes are given only for firm matches. Not all rows give a size; the values are once, few, many and, for expanded clones, a class.

V: TRBV25-1
J: TRBJ1-3
D: .
size: .
DNA: TGTGCCAGCAGTGCCCCCCTCGATCGAGTCTCTGGAAACACCATATATTTT
CDR3: CASSAPLDRVSGNTIYF

V: TRBV11-2
J: TRBJ2-6
D: .
size: .
DNA: TGTGCCAGCAGCCTTGACTGGGCTGGGGCCAACGGCCTGACTTTC
CDR3: CASSLDWAGANGLTF

V: TRBV7-8
J: TRBJ2-7
D: .
size: .
DNA: TGTGCCAGCAGCATCTCCGGGTCCATCTCCTACGAGCAGTACTTC
CDR3: CASSISGSISYEQYF

V: TRBV5-1
J: TRBJ2-2
D: .
size: .
DNA: TGCGCCAGCAGCTTACCGACTTCCCCCGGGGAGCTGTTTTTT
CDR3: CASSLPTSPGELFF

V: TRBV11-2
J: TRBJ2-2
D: .
size: .
DNA: TGTGCCAGCAGCCCCCCGACTAGTTCTCCCGGGGAGCTGTTTTTT
CDR3: CASSPPTSSPGELFF

V: TRBV7-8
J: TRBJ1-6
D: TRBD1
size: once
DNA: TGTGCCAGCAGCTTAGCGGCTTCCGGACAGGGGGCGCGTAATTCACCCCTCCACTTT
CDR3: CASSLAASGQGARNSPLHF

V: TRBV28
J: TRBJ2-3
D: TRBD1
size: .
DNA: TGTGCCATCACCTCGCCAAGGGGGCTCACAGATACGCAGTATTTT
CDR3: CAITSPRGLTDTQYF

V: TRBV9
J: TRBJ1-2
D: TRBD1
size: .
DNA: TGTGCCAGCAGGCGGGGACAGCGATACGATGGCTACACCTTC
CDR3: CASRRGQRYDGYTF

V: TRBV5-1
J: TRBJ2-2
D: .
size: .
DNA: TGCGCCAGCAGCGCCCGCGTCGACACCGGGGAGCTGTTTTTT
CDR3: CASSARVDTGELFF

V: TRBV5-6
J: TRBJ1-2
D: .
size: .
DNA: TGTGCCAGCAGCTTGATCCTTGAGGGCTATGGCTACACCTTC
CDR3: CASSLILEGYGYTF

V: TRBV27
J: TRBJ1-5
D: .
size: .
DNA: TGTGCCAGCAGCGAGAGGAATCAGCCCCAGCATTTT
CDR3: CASSERNQPQHF

V: TRBV4-1
J: TRBJ1-4
D: TRBD1
size: few
DNA: TGCGCCAGCAGCCAAGACGGGACAGGAGCTGCAACTAATGAAAAACTGTTTTTT
CDR3: CASSQDGTGAATNEKLFF

V: TRBV20-1
J: TRBJ2-7
D: TRBD1
size: few
DNA: TGCAGTGCTGGGGACAGGGGAGCGCAGTACTTC
CDR3: CSAGDRGAQYF

V: TRBV7-9
J: TRBJ2-1
D: TRBD2
size: .
DNA: TGTGCCAGCAGTCTAGCGGCCGATGAGCAGTTCTTC
CDR3: CASSLAADEQFF

V: TRBV7-7
J: TRBJ1-3
D: TRBD1
size: .
DNA: TGTGCCAGCAGCCTGGACAGGGGTCCTGGAAACACCATATATTTT
CDR3: CASSLDRGPGNTIYF

V: TRBV5-1
J: TRBJ1-3
D: .
size: .
DNA: TGCGCCAGCAGCGAGGTTACACCTTCTGGAAACACCATATATTTT
CDR3: CASSEVTPSGNTIYF

V: TRBV2
J: TRBJ2-4
D: TRBD2
size: once
DNA: TGTGCCAGCAGCGGACTAGCGGGAGTGTACATTCAGTACTTC
CDR3: CASSGLAGVYIQYF

V: TRBV28
J: TRBJ2-1
D: .
size: few
DNA: TGTGCCAGCCGCCCAGGGGTAACCTACAATGAGCAGTTCTTC
CDR3: CASRPGVTYNEQFF

V: TRBV10-3
J: TRBJ2-2
D: TRBD2
size: .
DNA: TGTGCCAAAAGGACTAGCGGGAGGGACACGGCCGGGGAGCTGTTTTTT
CDR3: CAKRTSGRDTAGELFF

V: TRBV27
J: TRBJ2-7
D: TRBD1
size: .
DNA: TGTGCCAGCAGTTATGTAGGGGGCACCTACGAGCAGTACTTC
CDR3: CASSYVGGTYEQYF

V: TRBV28
J: TRBJ1-5
D: TRBD1
size: .
DNA: TGTGCCAGCAGAGACGGGGACAGGGGCTTGCAGCCCCAGCATTTT
CDR3: CASRDGDRGLQPQHF

V: TRBV27
J: TRBJ1-1
D: .
size: .
DNA: TGTGCCAGCAGCATGACAGGGAACACTGAAGCTTTCTTT
CDR3: CASSMTGNTEAFF

V: TRBV6-6
J: TRBJ2-7
D: .
size: .
DNA: TGTGCCAGCGGTAGGGGCGGCTACGAGCAGTACTTC
CDR3: CASGRGGYEQYF

V: TRBV13
J: TRBJ2-7
D: TRBD1
size: .
DNA: TGTGCCAGCAGCCAGATTACCGGGACAGGCTCGAAGGAGCAGTACTTC
CDR3: CASSQITGTGSKEQYF

V: TRBV7-2
J: TRBJ2-5
D: TRBD1
size: .
DNA: TGTGCCAGCAGCTTAAACAGGGGACGAGAGACCCAGTACTTC
CDR3: CASSLNRGRETQYF

V: TRBV29-1
J: TRBJ2-3
D: .
size: .
DNA: TGCAGCGTTGAAGATCCCATCCAGCGGGATACGCAGTATTTT
CDR3: CSVEDPIQRDTQYF

V: TRBV4-1
J: TRBJ2-1
D: .
size: .
DNA: TGCGCCAGCAGCCAAGAGATTGAAGCGTGGAAGTTCTTC
CDR3: CASSQEIEAWKFF

V: TRBV7-9
J: TRBJ2-3
D: .
size: .
DNA: TGTGCCAGCAGCCCCGATCTAAAACGCACAGATACGCAGTATTTT
CDR3: CASSPDLKRTDTQYF

V: TRBV9
J: TRBJ2-1
D: TRBD2
size: .
DNA: TGTGCCAGCAGCGTAGTTGGGGGGGGGTACAATGAGCAGTTCTTC
CDR3: CASSVVGGGYNEQFF

V: TRBV29-1
J: TRBJ2-7
D: .
size: .
DNA: TGCAGCGTTAGTACGGGGATAGGCGCCTACGAGCAGTACTTC
CDR3: CSVSTGIGAYEQYF

V: TRBV7-9
J: TRBJ2-2
D: TRBD2
size: .
DNA: TGTGCCAGCAGCTTAGTCGGCGGGAGGAACACCGGGGAGCTGTTTTTT
CDR3: CASSLVGGRNTGELFF

V: TRBV15
J: TRBJ1-5
D: TRBD1
size: .
DNA: TGTGCCACCAGCAGAGGCCGGACAGGGGTCGGTGTTCAGCCCCAGCATTTT
CDR3: CATSRGRTGVGVQPQHF